A selection of T cell receptor beta chains follows, all from one sample in a study of identical twins. TCRdb itself ran the 5' RACE reads through MiXCR, one entry per CDR3 protein. Among some 760,000 distinct CDR3 sequences, roughly 18% were seen once, and the ten largest hold 10% to 15%. These same records also appear under a second study, on T cells expressing NK-cell markers.

The specimen was PBMCs. The receptors come from a woman aged 18 to 35 in good health. Each CDR3 is given with its conserved first and last residue. The D gene is left open where the match is weak. Clone size is given for some rows only: seen once, a few or many times, or a class if the clone is expanded.

- | TRBJ2-7 | many | TRBV20-1 | TGCAGTGCCTCAGGGCATATCGGGGATTACGAGCAGTACTTC | CSASGHIGDYEQYF
- | TRBJ2-3 | few | TRBV27 | TGTGCCAGCAGTCTCCTGAGGGCCCTCGGGGCAGATACGCAGTATTTT | CASSLLRALGADTQYF
- | TRBJ1-6 | many | TRBV27 | TGTGCCAGCAGTTTGACTGGTTCACCCCTCCACTTT | CASSLTGSPLHF
- | TRBJ2-7 | - | TRBV6-5 | TGTGCCAGCAGTTACCCGACAGGGAGGGGGTTGTTCTACGAGCAGTACTTC | CASSYPTGRGLFYEQYF
TRBD2 | TRBJ2-7 | few | TRBV12-3/TRBV12-4 | TGTGCCAGCAGGAACCAGCGGGAGGGCCGATACGAGCAGTACTTC | CASRNQREGRYEQYF
- | TRBJ1-1 | few | TRBV5-6 | TGTGCCAGCAGCTTGCCTGTTCTCACTGAAGCTTTCTTT | CASSLPVLTEAFF
- | TRBJ2-5 | - | TRBV20-1 | TGCAGTGCTAGGGGACTGCTGTACCAAGAGACCCAGTACTTC | CSARGLLYQETQYF
TRBD2 | TRBJ2-3 | - | TRBV20-1 | TGCAGTGCTAGAGGGACTAGCGGGTCTGGAGATACGCAGTATTTT | CSARGTSGSGDTQYF
- | TRBJ2-1 | many | TRBV7-2 | TGTGCCAGCAGCCAGGGCAGTGAGCAGTTCTTC | CASSQGSEQFF
TRBD2 | TRBJ2-7 | - | TRBV6-2/TRBV6-3 | TGTGCCAGCACCCCATCGGGAGGGCCCACGAAAAACGAGCAGTACTTC | CASTPSGGPTKNEQYF
- | TRBJ2-7 | - | TRBV7-3 | TGTGCCAGCAGCACGGACAGATCCAACGAGCAGTACTTC | CASSTDRSNEQYF
- | TRBJ2-3 | - | TRBV7-8 | TGTGCCAGCAGCCTAACGAATACGCAGTATTTT | CASSLTNTQYF
- | TRBJ2-3 | few | TRBV20-1 | TGCAGTGGCAGGGGTCTAGCGGTTAGCACAGATACGCAGTATTTT | CSGRGLAVSTDTQYF
TRBD2 | TRBJ2-1 | - | TRBV12-3/TRBV12-4 | TGTGCCAGCACTCCACTCGTGACTAGCGGGGGTGCGAATGAGCAGTTCTTC | CASTPLVTSGGANEQFF
- | TRBJ2-7 | - | TRBV12-3/TRBV12-4 | TGTGCCAGCAGTTTAAGTGCTAGGCCGCGGCGCAACGAGCAGTACTTC | CASSLSARPRRNEQYF
- | TRBJ2-2 | few | TRBV7-2 | TGTGCCAGCAGCTTAGCGGACAGTAACACCGGGGAGCTGTTTTTT | CASSLADSNTGELFF
- | TRBJ2-5 | few | TRBV6-2/TRBV6-3 | TGTGCCAGCAGTTCTAGGGGCGGGACCCAGTACTTC | CASSSRGGTQYF
TRBD2 | TRBJ2-7 | few | TRBV5-6 | TGTGCCAGCAGCTTGGTACTAGCGGGCTCCTACGAGCAGTACTTC | CASSLVLAGSYEQYF
- | TRBJ2-6 | - | TRBV5-5 | TGTGCCAGCCAGCGGACCGACCAAGTCCTGACTTTC | CASQRTDQVLTF
TRBD1 | TRBJ2-3 | - | TRBV6-5 | TGTGCCAGCAGTTACTTAGGACAGGGAAGTAATACGCAGTATTTT | CASSYLGQGSNTQYF
- | TRBJ2-7 | - | TRBV7-2 | TGTGCCAGCAGCCCAACCCCCCTTGGGACGTACGAGCAGTACTTC | CASSPTPLGTYEQYF
TRBD2 | TRBJ2-3 | - | TRBV20-1 | TGCAGTGCTGGGCGGGGGGTCCCCACAGATACGCAGTATTTT | CSAGRGVPTDTQYF
- | TRBJ2-1 | few | TRBV7-9 | TGTGCCAGCAGGGTAGGGTCGTCCTACAATGAGCAGTTCTTC | CASRVGSSYNEQFF
- | TRBJ2-3 | few | TRBV20-1 | TGCAGTGCTAGAGGGGTATTAGCAGCAGATACGCAGTATTTT | CSARGVLAADTQYF
- | TRBJ2-7 | - | TRBV6-5 | TGTGCCAGCAGTTATTTATTTACAGGCGGCTACGAGCAGTACTTC | CASSYLFTGGYEQYF
- | TRBJ2-1 | few | TRBV5-8 | TGTGCCAGCAGCGTAACTTTCTATGAGCAGTTCTTC | CASSVTFYEQFF
TRBD2 | TRBJ2-3 | few | TRBV20-1 | TGCAGTGCTAGAGATTCCCAGCGGGGGGGGGGTGATACGCAGTATTTT | CSARDSQRGGGDTQYF
- | TRBJ2-7 | - | TRBV24-1 | TGTGCCACCACCACCGGACAGATCTCCTACGAGCAGTACTTC | CATTTGQISYEQYF
- | TRBJ2-1 | - | TRBV20-1 | TGCAGTGCTAGACCTCCGGGTGGTGAGCAGTTCTTC | CSARPPGGEQFF